This T cell receptor (beta chain) was sequenced in a study of identical twins. General study points: The more abundant beta clonotypes in cord blood had fewer insertions, and memory repertoires did not show this.

Germline values: CDR1 DFQATT, CDR2 SNEGSKA (reference sequence). This CDR3 contains 16 residues. All donors were healthy, and all were Caucasian. Notes on this clonotype: Its antigen is as yet unknown.

In TCRdb, the 5' RACE reads were re-called with MiXCR into one record per CDR3 protein. The data show 1.5 million to 2 million distinct CDR3 sequences, around 29% seen once. This chain joins TRBV20-1 and TRBJ2-4; 10 bases map to TRBD2. The J call may be wrong; the DNA end is better matched by TRBJ2-7. Input material: cord blood. The clonotype comes from a newborn girl in good health. CDR3 sequence: CSARDLAGAPGLEQYF. CDR3 sequence (DNA): TGCAGTGCTAGAGACCTAGCGGGAGCCCCTGGGCTCGAGCAGTACTTC.